The clone carrying this T cell receptor (beta chain) was detected a few times. Its antigen remains unidentified. The data were taken from a study of cytomegalovirus exposure and HLA in healthy donors. Study-level results: Diagnosis of cytomegalovirus status made by the classifier reportedly showed high specificity and sensitivity. The authors enumerated under 200 TCR beta chains as linked to cytomegalovirus.

Primers for the PCR totalled 60 Vbeta and 13 Jbeta. Here immunoSEQ multiplex PCR was the method, and the copy in TCRdb shows in-frame clones only, minus some. The sample has under 200,000 clones; 73% are singletons. This CDR3 is built from 12 residues. CDR1 SGHVS and CDR2 FNYEAQ come from the germline V gene. The germline V and J ends were trimmed by 4 bases and 8 bases, with 11 bases remaining between them. The sequence was obtained from a woman aged 30 to 39 in good health and CMV-seronegative. Material: PBMCs. The V and J genes are TRBV7-6 and TRBJ1-1; D not resolved. CDR3 amino acids: CASSSYRAEAFF. The DNA of the CDR3 is TGTGCCAGCAGCTCCTACAGAGCCGAAGCTTTCTTT.